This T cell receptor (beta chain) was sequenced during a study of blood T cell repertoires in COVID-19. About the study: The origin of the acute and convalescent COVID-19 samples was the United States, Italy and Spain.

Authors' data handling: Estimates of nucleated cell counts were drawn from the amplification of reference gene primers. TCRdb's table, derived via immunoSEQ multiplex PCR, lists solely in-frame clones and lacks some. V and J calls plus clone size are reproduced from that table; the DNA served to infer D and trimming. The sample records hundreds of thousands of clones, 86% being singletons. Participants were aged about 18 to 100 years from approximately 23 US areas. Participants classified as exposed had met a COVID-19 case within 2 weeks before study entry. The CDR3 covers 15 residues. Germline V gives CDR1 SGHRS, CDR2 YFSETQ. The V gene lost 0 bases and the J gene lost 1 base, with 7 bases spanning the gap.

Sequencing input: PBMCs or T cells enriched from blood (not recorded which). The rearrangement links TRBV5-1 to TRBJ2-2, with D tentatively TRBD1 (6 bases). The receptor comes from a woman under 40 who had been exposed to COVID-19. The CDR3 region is CASSLAQGNTGELFF. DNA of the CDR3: TGCGCCAGCAGCTTGGCACAGGGGAACACCGGGGAGCTGTTTTTT. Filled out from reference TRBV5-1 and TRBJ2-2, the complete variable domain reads KAGVTQTPRYLIKTRGQQVTLSCSPISGHRSVSWYQQTPGQGLQFLFEYFSETQRNKGNFPGRFSGRQFSNSRSEMNVSTLELGDSALYLCASSLAQGNTGELFFGEGSRLTVL.